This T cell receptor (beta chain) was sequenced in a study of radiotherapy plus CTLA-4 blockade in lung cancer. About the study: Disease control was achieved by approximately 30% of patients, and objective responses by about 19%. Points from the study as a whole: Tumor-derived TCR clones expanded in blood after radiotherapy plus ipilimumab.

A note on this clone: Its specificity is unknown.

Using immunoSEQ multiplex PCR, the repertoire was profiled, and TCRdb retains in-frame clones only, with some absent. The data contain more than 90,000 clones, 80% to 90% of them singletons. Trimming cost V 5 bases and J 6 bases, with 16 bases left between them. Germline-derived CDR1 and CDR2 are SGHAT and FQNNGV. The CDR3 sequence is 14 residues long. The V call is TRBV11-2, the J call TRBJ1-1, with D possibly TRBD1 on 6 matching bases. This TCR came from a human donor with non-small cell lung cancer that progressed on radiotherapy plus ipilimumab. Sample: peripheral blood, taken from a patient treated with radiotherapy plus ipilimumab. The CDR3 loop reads CASSGNKGGPEAFF. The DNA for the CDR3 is TGTGCCAGCAGCGGAAACAAGGGGGGTCCTGAAGCTTTCTTT.